Following are 20 T cell receptor beta chains from one sample sequenced in a study of blood T cell repertoires in COVID-19. Clones were sequenced by immunoSEQ multiplex PCR, and TCRdb holds only the in-frame ones, with some missing. In the table there are 200,000 to 300,000 clones, 65% to 85% of which are singletons. Sequenced material: peripheral blood. Receptors were obtained from a man aged 40-49 years with acute or convalescent COVID-19.

This sequence joins TRBV10-3 and TRBJ2-7, with TRBD2 as a possible D gene (6 bases). Germline V gene data show CDR1 as ENHRY and CDR2 as SYGVKD. This CDR3 contains 14 residues. V dropped 1 base and J dropped 5 bases, with 12 bases sitting between them. CDR3 residues: CAISEFGGRNEQYF. DNA for the CDR3: TGTGCCATCAGTGAGTTTGGTGGGAGGAACGAGCAGTACTTC.

The J gene is TRBJ1-1, the V gene TRBV10-3, with TRBD1 matching 10 bases. Germline V CDR1 and CDR2: ENHRY, SYGVKD. After removal of 10 bases from V and 0 bases from J, the junction contained 11 bases not matched to a gene. This CDR3 comprises 16 residues. This CDR3 reads CATSDRGVVVNTEAFF. As DNA, the CDR3 is TGTGCCACCTCGGACAGGGGGGTTGTTGTGAACACTGAAGCTTTCTTT.

The chain carries TRBV29-1 and TRBJ2-5, with D possibly matching TRBD1 (6 bases). The length of the CDR3 is 13 residues. The V end lost 6 bases, the J end lost 5 bases, and 16 bases lay between the germline ends. Germline V CDR1 and CDR2: SQVTM, ANQGSEA. CDR3 region: CSVDSTGRETQYF. For the CDR3, the DNA is TGCAGCGTAGACTCAACAGGGCGCGAGACCCAGTACTTC.

This clone is a singleton in its sample. The CDR3 bases are TGTGCCAGCAGCCAAACCTTTCAGGGTGGCTACACCTTC. Its protein product is CASSQTFQGGYTF. The V call is TRBV3-1 (or the pseudogene TRBV3-2), the J call TRBJ1-2, with a weak D call TRBD1 (5 bases). Trimming cost V 2 bases and J 7 bases, with 11 bases left between them. The CDR3 is 13 amino acids. CDR1 and CDR2 (germline): LGHDT, YNNKEL (reference sequence).

This clone has only a few counts. A junction end diverges from the germline sequence, so it may reflect a read error. The genes are TRBV7-8 and TRBJ2-5, with D unresolved. Germline CDR1 SGHVS, CDR2 FQNEAQ. This CDR3 spans 15 amino acids. As DNA, the CDR3 is TGTGCCAGCACCTTAGGAGCGCTACTACAAGAGACCCAGTACTTC. It encodes CASTLGALLQETQYF.

The rearrangement links TRBV14 to TRBJ2-1, with TRBD2 identical over 9 bases. The CDR3 has 19 residues. Germline assignment: CDR1 SGHDN and CDR2 FVKESK. The junction had 11 bases not matched to a gene; V was cut back by 2 bases and J by 0 bases. CDR3: CASSQTGTSFTSSYNEQFF. CDR3 coding DNA: TGTGCCAGCAGCCAAACCGGGACTAGCTTTACGAGCTCCTACAATGAGCAGTTCTTC.

The chain uses TRBV7-2 and TRBJ2-3; 9 nucleotides line up with TRBD2. Germline-derived CDR1 and CDR2 are SGHTA and FQGNSA. The CDR3 is 14 residues long. Trimming at V came to 4 bases and at J to 2 bases, leaving 1 base not matched to a gene. The CDR3 nucleotides read TGTGCCAGCAGCTCGGGACTAGCCACAGATACGCAGTATTTT. As protein: CASSSGLATDTQYF. Looking up the rest from reference TRBV7-2 and TRBJ2-3 gives the full variable domain: GAGVSQSPSNKVTEKGKDVELRCDPISGHTALYWYRQSLGQGLEFLIYFQGNSAPDKSGLPSDRFSAERTGGSVSTLTIQRTQQEDSAVYLCASSSGLATDTQYFGPGTRLTVL.

V is TRBV7-3 and J is TRBJ2-3; weak D call: TRBD2 (7 bases). The ends were cut back, 1 base at V and 4 bases at J, with 15 bases in the middle. Germline CDR1 reads SGHTA; CDR2 reads FQGTGA. This CDR3 has 16 residues. The CDR3 loop is CASSLRGGGVADTQYF. The CDR3 DNA sequence: TGTGCCAGCAGCTTAAGGGGAGGGGGAGTTGCAGATACGCAGTATTTT.

The chain employs TRBV5-1 and TRBJ2-7; the D gene is possibly TRBD2 (5 bases). Trimming shortened V by 0 bases and J by 3 bases, and 13 bases separated the two germline ends. The CDR3 is made up of 15 amino acids. Germline V gene lookup returns CDR1 SGHRS and CDR2 YFSETQ. CDR3 nucleotide sequence: TGCGCCAGCAGCTTGGTGGACTCCGTGGTCTACGAGCAGTACTTC. This sequence encodes CASSLVDSVVYEQYF.

This rearrangement joins TRBV12-3 or TRBV12-4 to TRBJ1-2; D not certain. Trimming pared 6 bases from V and 1 base from J, leaving 6 bases between. The CDR3 is 12 residues long. This CDR3 is CASRVGNYGYTF. CDR3 nucleotides: TGTGCCAGCAGGGTCGGTAACTATGGCTACACCTTC.

This clone was seen more than once but under ten times. The J gene is TRBJ2-7, the V gene TRBV30; D may be TRBD2 (5 bases). CDR3 length equals 15 residues. Trimming took 1 base from V and 0 from J, leaving 13 bases between them. Germline V gene sequence: CDR1 GTSNPN, CDR2 SVGIG (reference sequence). The CDR3 sequence is CAWSEIGADSYEQYF. DNA of the CDR3: TGTGCCTGGAGTGAAATTGGAGCGGACTCCTACGAGCAGTACTTC.

CDR3: CASSRTGGETQYF. CDR3 nucleotide sequence: TGTGCCAGCAGCCGTACGGGGGGGGAGACCCAGTACTTC. The chain has TRBV7-8 and TRBJ2-5, with 8 bases aligning to TRBD2. CDR1 and CDR2 from the germline V gene are SGHVS and FQNEAQ. The CDR3 runs 13 residues. V was pared by 5 bases and J by 5 bases, with 4 bases of the junction left unmatched.

The chain is built from TRBV7-8 and TRBJ1-3, with 7 nucleotides matching TRBD1. CDR3 size: 16 residues. V lost 1 base to trimming and J lost 3 bases; unmatched junction nucleotides: 6. Germline V gene sequence: CDR1 SGHVS, CDR2 FQNEAQ. The CDR3: CASSLEGAGRGNTIYF. CDR3 nucleotides: TGTGCCAGCAGCTTAGAGGGGGCAGGGCGTGGAAACACCATATATTTT.

The genes are TRBV4-1 and TRBJ2-2; no definite D call. V was pared by 6 bases and J by 5 bases, with 7 bases between. This CDR3 is 12 amino acids long. Germline values: CDR1 MGHRA, CDR2 YSYEKL. CDR3 in amino acids: CASRAGTGELFF. Here the CDR3 DNA reads TGCGCCAGCAGGGCTGGTACCGGGGAGCTGTTTTTT.

This chain links TRBV5-3 with TRBJ2-5, with 7 positions matching TRBD1. TRBV5-3 counts as an open reading frame of uncertain function. This CDR3 has 17 amino acids. V shed 2 bases, J shed 2 bases, and the junction held 12 bases outside the gene matches. For the CDR3, the DNA is TGTGCCAGAAGCTTCAACCGGGACAGACTAAGTCAAGAGACCCAGTACTTC. Translation: CARSFNRDRLSQETQYF.

The V call is TRBV3-1 (or the pseudogene TRBV3-2), the J call TRBJ2-3; D gene uncertain. The V end was cut by 4 bases, the J end by 1 base, with 9 bases between. Germline CDR1 LGHDT, CDR2 YNNKEL (reference sequence). The length of the CDR3 is 14 residues. The CDR3 DNA reads as TGTGCCAGCAGCCCACGACAAGGCACAGATACGCAGTATTTT. Translated, it gives CASSPRQGTDTQYF.

The chain uses TRBV2 and TRBJ1-5; 9 bases fit TRBD1. The CDR3 has 13 amino acids. The V segment lost 6 bases and the J segment 7 bases; nucleotides outside the gene matches: 4. Germline CDR1 and CDR2: SNHLY and FYNNEI. DNA for the CDR3: TGTGCCAGCAGAAACAGGGGGCAACAGCCCCAGCATTTT. This codes for CASRNRGQQPQHF.

The genes are TRBV5-1 and TRBJ1-4; no reliable D call. Germline V gene data show CDR1 as SGHRS and CDR2 as YFSETQ. V lost 0 bases and J lost 8, with 11 bases in between. The CDR3 runs to 14 residues. The CDR3 DNA sequence: TGCGCCAGCAGCTTGGACACACTAGGCGAAAAACTGTTTTTT. Translating gives CASSLDTLGEKLFF.

J is TRBJ2-7 and V is TRBV6-5; 9 nucleotides match TRBD1. The germline gives CDR1 MNHEY, CDR2 SVGAGI. The ends lost 0 bases at V and 5 bases at J; junction bases unmatched: 2. CDR3 length: 14 residues. The CDR3 coding sequence is TGTGCCAGCAGTTACTCCAGACAGGGGGACGAGCAGTACTTC. This codes for CASSYSRQGDEQYF.

The rearrangement links TRBV9 to TRBJ2-6, with TRBD2 identical over 12 bases. The CDR3 totals 17 residues. V was pared by 2 bases and J by 3 bases, with 3 bases of the junction left unmatched. CDR1 and CDR2 from the germline V gene are SGDLS and YYNGEE. The CDR3 coding sequence is TGTGCCAGCAGCGTCCGACTAGCGGGAGTTGGGGCCAACGTCCTGACTTTC. Its translation: CASSVRLAGVGANVLTF.